These 32 T cell receptor beta chains came from one sample sequenced in a study of cytomegalovirus exposure and HLA in healthy donors. Researchers ran the PCR with 60 Vbeta and 13 Jbeta primers. The method was immunoSEQ multiplex PCR; TCRdb's version includes in-frame clones alone and lacks a portion of them. Among fewer than 350,000 clones listed, roughly 90% were seen once. The sample was PBMCs. The receptor source for this set is a woman aged 18-35 years in good health and CMV-seronegative.

The J gene is TRBJ2-5, the V gene TRBV2; 9 bases map to TRBD1. The DNA end favors TRBJ2-7, so the J call may be wrong. The CDR3 is made up of 17 amino acids. The germline V gene has CDR1 SNHLY and CDR2 FYNNEI. Written as DNA, the CDR3 is TGTGCCAGCAGGGGGACAGGGACCCTCCTGGTTGGCTACGAGCAGTACTTC. As protein: CASRGTGTLLVGYEQYF.

This chain connects TRBV2 to TRBJ2-1, with TRBD2 identical over 10 bases. V was clipped by 7 bases and J by 1 base; unmatched bases: 10. The CDR3 runs 17 residues. Germline V CDR1 and CDR2: SNHLY, FYNNEI. The CDR3 nucleotides read TGTGCCAGCACCCCTGCCGCTAGCGGGGGATCCTACAATGAGCAGTTCTTC. Translating it yields CASTPAASGGSYNEQFF.

A remark on this clone: Mismatch with germline at one junction end may stem from a read error. Other DNA sequences in the sample encode the same CDR3. J is TRBJ1-6 and V is TRBV6-5; maybe TRBD1 (6 bases). CDR3 length equals 14 residues. Per germline, CDR1 MNHEY and CDR2 SVGAGI. In DNA form, the CDR3 reads TGTGCCACCGTACCGACAGGCTATAATTCCCCCCTCCACTTT. Translated: CATVPTGYNSPLHF.

This clone came up a few times. The V call is TRBV29-1, the J call TRBJ2-7; no reliable D call. Germline V lookup: CDR1 SQVTM, CDR2 ANQGSEA. V gave up 4 bases and J gave up 3 bases, with 13 bases separating them. CDR3 length: 13 amino acids. The CDR3 DNA follows: TGCAGCGTTGTGTCCGACGGAGACTACGAGCAGTACTTC. Translating gives CSVVSDGDYEQYF.

V is TRBV6-5 and J is TRBJ2-2; D possibly corresponds to TRBD2 (5 bases). The CDR3 is 14 residues long. V lost 7 bases, J lost 1 base, and 10 bases lay in between. In germline, CDR1 is MNHEY, CDR2 SVGAGI. The CDR3 sequence is CASTSGWNTGELFF. Here the CDR3 DNA reads TGTGCCAGCACCTCGGGGTGGAACACCGGGGAGCTGTTTTTT.

On this clone: One end of the junction is discordant with germline, which a read error may explain. This chain uses TRBV7-7 with TRBJ2-5; the D is unclear. Germline lookup yields CDR1 SSHAT and CDR2 FNYEAQ (reference sequence). The CDR3 contains 14 residues. DNA of the CDR3: TGTGCTAGCAGCTTAGTTGGCACCCAAGAGACCCAGTACTTC. Translation gives CASSLVGTQETQYF.

The chain has TRBV7-3 and TRBJ1-1; a weak D match, TRBD1 (6 bases). Trimming cost V 5 bases and J 6 bases, with 16 bases left between them. The CDR3 is 14 amino acids. Germline CDR1 reads SGHTA; CDR2 reads FQGTGA. The CDR3 region is CASSPNVRGSEAFF. The CDR3 nucleotides read TGTGCCAGCAGCCCCAATGTCAGGGGTTCTGAAGCTTTCTTT. Drawing the rest from reference TRBV7-3 and TRBJ1-1, the complete variable domain is GAGVSQTPSNKVTEKGKYVELRCDPISGHTALYWYRQSLGQGPEFLIYFQGTGAADDSGLPNDRFFAVRPEGSVSTLKIQRTERGDSAVYLCASSPNVRGSEAFFGQGTRLTVV.

This sequence joins TRBV6-5 and TRBJ1-2; TRBD1 matches at 7 bases. Looked up from germline, CDR1 is MNHEY and CDR2 is SVGAGI. Germline trimming cut 7 bases from V and 8 bases from J; bases unmatched to any gene: 10. CDR3 length: 13 residues. CDR3 amino acids: CASTPGQGDGYTF. The DNA for the CDR3 is TGTGCCAGCACCCCGGGGCAGGGGGACGGCTACACCTTC.

The V and J genes are TRBV4-1 and TRBJ2-7; 8 nucleotides agree with TRBD2. Per the germline V gene, CDR1 is MGHRA and CDR2 is YSYEKL. CDR3 length: 15 amino acids. V lost 1 base to trimming and J lost 7 bases; unmatched junction nucleotides: 9. Here the CDR3 reads CASSQVETSEPEQYF. The CDR3 nucleotides read TGCGCCAGCAGCCAAGTTGAGACTAGCGAACCAGAGCAGTACTTC.

This chain connects TRBV19 to TRBJ1-4; D call uncertain. This CDR3 is 13 amino acids long. The germline V and J ends were trimmed by 4 bases and 6 bases, with 9 bases remaining between them. CDR1 and CDR2 (germline): LNHDA, SQIVND (reference sequence). The CDR3 protein is CASSTTVYEKLFF. The DNA for the CDR3 is TGTGCCAGTAGTACCACGGTTTATGAAAAACTGTTTTTT.

This sequence joins TRBV11-2 and TRBJ2-7, with D tentatively TRBD2 (6 bases). CDR1 and CDR2 from the germline V gene are SGHAT and FQNNGV. V was shortened by 3 bases and J by 6 bases, with 12 bases between the two germline ends. The CDR3 is made up of 13 amino acids. The CDR3 DNA is TGTGCCAGCAGCTTCGGGGCCGGGAGCGAGCAGTACTTC. Translation: CASSFGAGSEQYF.

J is TRBJ2-7 and V is TRBV25-1, with 8 bases aligning to TRBD1. With V trimmed by 4 bases and J by 5 bases, 7 bases remained unmatched. The CDR3 spans 14 residues. Germline assignment: CDR1 MGHDK and CDR2 SYGVNS. The CDR3 DNA reads as TGTGCCAGCAGTGGGTGGACAGGGCGAAACGAGCAGTACTTC. Translating gives CASSGWTGRNEQYF.

The gene calls are TRBV10-2 and TRBJ1-3; 8 bases are shared with TRBD1. V was clipped by 6 bases and J by 0 bases; unmatched bases: 4. CDR3 length equals 15 residues. Germline V gene lookup returns CDR1 WSHSY and CDR2 SAAADI. The CDR3 sequence is CASSHDRGSGNTIYF. CDR3 sequence (DNA): TGCGCCAGCAGCCACGACAGGGGCTCTGGAAACACCATATATTTT.

This clone has only a few counts. This chain joins TRBV28 and TRBJ2-7, with 10 bases identical to TRBD1. With V trimmed by 3 bases and J by 0 bases, 14 bases remained unmatched. The CDR3 has 19 amino acids. Germline V gene data show CDR1 as MDHEN and CDR2 as SYDVKM. Written as DNA, the CDR3 is TGTGCCAGCAGTTTTCCGGGACAGGGGAAAACCCTTAGCTCCTACGAGCAGTACTTC. Translated: CASSFPGQGKTLSSYEQYF.

The rearrangement links TRBV5-6 to TRBJ1-6; 7 bases agree with TRBD1. This CDR3 has 14 amino acids. The J segment lost 9 bases and the V segment lost 2 bases, leaving 5 bases of the junction unmatched. Germline CDR1 is SGHDT and CDR2 is YYEEEE. CDR3 sequence: CASSFGTDLSPLHF. For the CDR3, the DNA is TGTGCCAGCAGCTTCGGGACAGACCTTTCACCCCTCCACTTT.

The rearrangement joins TRBV18 to TRBJ2-2; TRBD1 might be the D (6 bases). The CDR3 has 15 residues. With 0 bases removed from V and 1 base from J, the gap between germline ends came to 6 bases. Germline-derived CDR1 and CDR2 are KGHSH and LQKENI. The CDR3 DNA reads TGTGCCAGCTCACCACCACAGGGGAACACCGGGGAGCTGTTTTTT. It specifies CASSPPQGNTGELFF.

V usage is TRBV5-4 and J usage is TRBJ2-1, with TRBD1 identical over 10 bases. Germline trimming cut 5 bases from V and 5 bases from J; bases unmatched to any gene: 7. From germline, CDR1 is SGHNT and CDR2 YYREEE (reference sequence). This CDR3 has 15 residues. This CDR3 is CASSPGQGIHNEQFF. For the CDR3, the DNA is TGTGCCAGCAGTCCGGGACAGGGGATTCACAATGAGCAGTTCTTC.

The chain uses TRBV11-2 and TRBJ2-7; weak D call: TRBD1 (6 bases). This CDR3 is built from 15 residues. The V end lost 4 bases, the J end lost 2 bases, and 15 bases lay between the germline ends. Germline V gene lookup returns CDR1 SGHAT and CDR2 FQNNGV. DNA of the CDR3: TGTGCCAGCAGCTCCTCTCCGACAGGCACCTACGAGCAGTACTTC. It is translated as CASSSSPTGTYEQYF.

The chain links TRBV5-1 to TRBJ1-1; no reliable D call. The V end was cut by 4 bases, the J end by 1 base, with 14 bases between. The CDR3 spans 15 residues. Germline lookup yields CDR1 SGHRS and CDR2 YFSETQ. The CDR3 region is CASSERVGKNTEAFF. The DNA for the CDR3 is TGCGCCAGCAGCGAGAGGGTGGGTAAGAACACTGAAGCTTTCTTT.

The chain employs TRBV11-2 and TRBJ2-1, with D possibly TRBD2 on 6 matching bases. Germline V lookup: CDR1 SGHAT, CDR2 FQNNGV. This CDR3 spans 13 amino acids. V dropped 8 bases and J dropped 1 base, with 9 bases sitting between them. The CDR3: CASGLLSYNEQFF. The CDR3 coding sequence is TGTGCCAGCGGACTACTTTCCTACAATGAGCAGTTCTTC.

The chain employs TRBV5-4 and TRBJ2-3, with 8 positions matching TRBD2. This CDR3 contains 14 residues. Germline CDR1 reads SGHNT; CDR2 reads YYREEE (reference sequence). V was pared by 2 bases and J by 4 bases, with 3 bases of the junction left unmatched. The CDR3 loop reads CASSFGGAADTQYF. The CDR3 DNA reads as TGTGCCAGCAGCTTCGGGGGGGCGGCAGATACGCAGTATTTT.

This chain connects TRBV18 to TRBJ2-5, with D perhaps TRBD1 (6 bases). The V gene lost 5 bases and the J gene lost 2 bases, with 12 bases spanning the gap. The CDR3 is 14 amino acids. Germline V gene sequence: CDR1 KGHSH, CDR2 LQKENI. CDR3 sequence (DNA): TGTGCCAGCTCAGGGCGGACAGCACAAGAGACCCAGTACTTC. Protein sequence: CASSGRTAQETQYF.

The chain joins TRBV5-8 to TRBJ1-5; D gene ambiguous. Trimming shortened V by 6 bases and J by 4 bases, and 11 bases separated the two germline ends. CDR3 length: 13 residues. Germline loops: CDR1 SGHTS, CDR2 YDEGEE. As DNA, the CDR3 is TGTGCCAGCAACCCGGGTTGGAATCAGCCCCAGCATTTT. This sequence encodes CASNPGWNQPQHF.

The V gene is TRBV5-1, the J gene TRBJ1-5; 7 bases are shared with TRBD1. The CDR3 is made up of 13 amino acids. Germline V gene data show CDR1 as SGHRS and CDR2 as YFSETQ. V was pared by 3 bases and J by 5 bases, with 2 bases of the junction left unmatched. CDR3 DNA sequence: TGCGCCAGCAGCTCGCAGGGGGATCAGCCCCAGCATTTT. Protein sequence: CASSSQGDQPQHF.

The chain carries TRBV6-5 and TRBJ2-5; no clear D. V lost 3 bases and J lost 5, with 10 bases in between. The CDR3 extends over 13 amino acids. Germline loops: CDR1 MNHEY, CDR2 SVGAGI. The DNA of the CDR3 is TGTGCCAGCAGTTATGGCCGTCTTGAGACCCAGTACTTC. It translates to CASSYGRLETQYF.

The rearrangement uses TRBV18 and TRBJ1-3, with D perhaps TRBD1 (5 bases). CDR1 and CDR2 from the germline V gene are KGHSH and LQKENI. V was trimmed by 3 bases and J by 4 bases, leaving 13 bases between them. CDR3 size: 15 residues. The CDR3: CASSPPGRSGNTIYF. As DNA, the CDR3 is TGTGCCAGCTCACCTCCAGGGAGGTCAGGAAACACCATATATTTT.

The J gene is TRBJ2-5, the V gene TRBV5-8; 9 bases align to TRBD1. J lost 11 bases, V lost 2 bases, and 25 bases had no gene match. This CDR3 contains 19 residues. Germline CDR1 SGHTS, CDR2 YDEGEE. Here the CDR3 reads CASSFLAGAGTGFSYGQYF. DNA of the CDR3: TGTGCCAGCAGCTTCCTCGCTGGGGCCGGGACAGGGTTCTCGTACGGGCAGTACTTC.

On this clone itself: A junction end diverges from the germline sequence, so it may reflect a read error. This chain joins TRBV29-1 and TRBJ1-2, with TRBD1 matching over 9 bases. Germline V lookup: CDR1 SQVTM, CDR2 ANQGSEA. This CDR3 comprises 10 residues. The chain's CDR3 is CSADRGKSVF. CDR3 nucleotides: TGCAGCGCCGACAGGGGGAAATCTGTCTTC. Based on the CDR3 plus reference TRBV29-1 and TRBJ1-2, the full variable domain is SAVISQKPSRDICQRGTSLTIQCQVDSQVTMMFWYRQQPGQSLTLIATANQGSEATYESGFVIDKFPISRPNLTFSTLTVSNMSPEDSSIYLCSADRGKSVFGSGTRLTVV.

The chain uses TRBV19 and TRBJ1-6; perhaps TRBD1 as D (5 bases). The germline gives CDR1 LNHDA, CDR2 SQIVND (reference sequence). The V end was cut by 11 bases, the J end by 9 bases, with 17 bases between. The CDR3 has 13 residues. The CDR3 DNA follows: TGTGCCTCCCAGGGCGTAGAGGTTTCACCCCTCCACTTT. Translated, it gives CASQGVEVSPLHF.

The V gene is TRBV6-4, the J gene TRBJ2-1; possibly TRBD2 for D (6 bases). The CDR3 contains 16 residues. CDR1 and CDR2 from the germline V gene are MRHNA and SNTAGT. The V end was cut by 4 bases, the J end by 10 bases, with 23 bases between. The CDR3 is CASSGTPGLTGREQFF. The CDR3 DNA reads TGTGCCAGCAGTGGAACCCCGGGACTGACGGGGAGGGAGCAGTTCTTC.

The chain links TRBV4-1 to TRBJ2-7; possibly TRBD2 for D (6 bases). Germline CDR1 and CDR2: MGHRA and YSYEKL. The CDR3 runs 14 residues. Trimming removed 3 bases from V and 3 bases from J, with 12 bases in between. CDR3 nucleotide sequence: TGCGCCAGCAGCCACCCAGCGGGCCACTACGAGCAGTACTTC. This codes for CASSHPAGHYEQYF.

With respect to this clone: No DNA is shown, since the ends of the CDR3 on it are uncertain; the CDR3 is the one TCRdb lists. At the DNA level, this CDR3 is encoded by other sequences in the same sample as well. This rearrangement joins TRBV13 to TRBJ1-6; the table names TRBD1, a call not compared with the DNA. The CDR3 extends over 16 residues, inclusive of both ends. Germline CDR1 is PRHDT and CDR2 is FYEKMQ (reference sequence). The CDR3 spells CASSFGPGQYNSPLHF.